Below, 2 T cell receptor beta chains from the same sample are listed, as sequenced in a study of blood T cell repertoires in COVID-19. Produced via immunoSEQ multiplex PCR; TCRdb's table is partial and in-frame only. This sample has about 250,000 clones, with roughly 84% found just once. Sequencing was done on a sample of peripheral blood. The receptors here all came from a woman aged 40-49 years who had recovered from COVID-19.

This chain uses TRBV7-9 with TRBJ2-1, with TRBD1 identical over 7 bases. Unmatched junction bases numbered 14, after V lost 7 bases and J lost 8 bases. The CDR3 has 15 amino acids. Germline V gives CDR1 SEHNR, CDR2 FQNEAQ (reference sequence). The CDR3 is CASTLSQGSVYEQFF. For the CDR3, the DNA is TGTGCCAGCACTCTATCACAGGGGAGTGTCTATGAGCAGTTCTTC.

V gene TRBV3-1 (or the pseudogene TRBV3-2) combines with J gene TRBJ2-7; D is ambiguous. Deletions cut 1 base from V and 0 bases from J, with 4 bases between. The CDR3 loop spans 13 amino acids. Germline V gene data show CDR1 as LGHDT and CDR2 as YNNKEL (reference sequence). The CDR3 nucleotides read TGTGCCAGCAGCCAAGCCTCCTCCTACGAGCAGTACTTC. Protein product: CASSQASSYEQYF.